These T cell receptor beta chains were read from a single sample in a study of CD8 T cells in ankylosing spondylitis. MiXCR was run by TCRdb on the 5' RACE reads, yielding one entry per CDR3 protein. In the table there are 25,000 to 30,000 distinct CDR3 sequences, roughly 5.3% of which are singletons. Sequenced sample: blood, either unsorted or a sorted T cell fraction (not recorded which). These receptors came from a female donor with ankylosing spondylitis or in good health (not recorded which). Each CDR3 is given with its conserved first and last residue.

TRBV9 16 CASSVGPGTPSGTQYF
TRBV9 18 CASSVALVPGQGAGEQFF
TRBV9 15 CASSPRSGGANVLTF
TRBV9 12 CASSGTEYEQYF
TRBV11-2 20 CASSSERWFVGQASNQPQHF
TRBV9 15 CASSAAPVSTETQYF
TRBV9 16 CASSARGGGATDTQYF
TRBV9 16 CASSVEPGSNTGELFF
TRBV9 17 CASSVGQAGLSTDTQYF
TRBV9 16 CASSSEAGGTTNTQYF
TRBV9 14 CASSATSNTGELFF
TRBV9 17 CASSVGTSGGVYNEQFF
TRBV9 13 CASSGSGAAEQYF
TRBV9 14 CASSGGGANSPLHF
TRBV9 15 CASSEGLALGETQYF
TRBV9 13 CASSVAMGDTQYF
TRBV9 16 CASSATGLAGIDTQYF
TRBV9 12 CASSGTKGEQYF
TRBV7-7 16 CASSLVRRGGPDEQFF
TRBV9 14 CASSPTGNTDTQYF
TRBV5-1 15 CARAPRIGEAETQYF
TRBV9 13 CASNREAYNEQFF
TRBV9 16 CASSVVGTGLGDTQYF
TRBV9 15 CASSVGGTPDQPQHF
TRBV9 14 CASSPSSGANVLTF
TRBV9 15 CASSLGTSEQETQYF
TRBV9 12 CASSEERGTQYF
TRBV9 11 CASSPTDTQYF
TRBV9 14 CASSEGQGVGAQHF
TRBV9 12 CASSVGKGLQYF
TRBV9 16 CASSQVAGGLTDTQYF
TRBV9 14 CASSPQGQGDEQYF
TRBV9 15 CASSAQPGQGHGYTF
TRBV9 16 CASSVEASPRTGELFF
TRBV21-1 15 CASSKYYPSEETQYF
TRBV9 15 CASSPRGTSNTEAFF
TRBV9 16 CASSLRGTSSTDTQYF
TRBV9 14 CASSSRQGGNEQFF
TRBV9 15 CASSVGLGIGNEQFF
TRBV9 14 CASSEHQAGNTIYF
TRBV9 15 CASSPGTDEGYGYTF